The 15 T cell receptor beta chains below were found in one sample sequenced in a study of shared clonotypes between healthy human individuals. Naive CD8 isolation took CD45RO-negative cells positively selected for CCR7 and excluded terminally differentiated effector memory CD45RA+ cells. Clones were sequenced by immunoSEQ multiplex PCR, and TCRdb holds only the in-frame ones, with some missing. The profile shows fewer than 850,000 clones, about 96% of them singletons. What was sequenced was naive CD8+ T cells sorted from blood. The receptors derive from a man between 25 and 39 years old in good health.

V usage is TRBV19 and J usage is TRBJ2-1; 8 bases match TRBD2. V dropped 10 bases and J dropped 1; count of bases not matched to a gene: 6. The CDR3 is 14 amino acids. Looked up from germline, CDR1 is LNHDA and CDR2 is SQIVND (reference sequence). CDR3 sequence (DNA): TGTGCCACGGGACTAGAGCTTTCCTACAATGAGCAGTTCTTC. Translated, it gives CATGLELSYNEQFF.

This chain connects TRBV5-1 to TRBJ2-7, with D possibly being TRBD1 (6 bases). CDR1 is SGHRS, CDR2 YFSETQ, per germline. Trimming left V 6 bases short and J 3 bases short, with 19 bases between. CDR3 length equals 15 residues. The CDR3 loop is CASKPSGTSHYEQYF. The CDR3 nucleotides read TGCGCCAGCAAGCCTTCCGGGACATCCCACTACGAGCAGTACTTC.

Points on this clone: Other DNA sequences in the sample encode the same CDR3. The rearrangement links TRBV4-1 to TRBJ2-7; tentatively, D is TRBD1 (5 bases). CDR1 is MGHRA and CDR2 is YSYEKL in the germline V gene. The length of the CDR3 is 14 residues. The V end lost 1 base, the J end lost 3 bases, and 10 bases lay between the germline ends. Here the CDR3 reads CASSQGTGVYEQYF. The CDR3 DNA is TGCGCCAGCAGCCAAGGAACAGGAGTCTACGAGCAGTACTTC.

The chain uses TRBV28 and TRBJ2-1, with D possibly TRBD2 on 6 matching bases. In germline, CDR1 is MDHEN, CDR2 SYDVKM. V lost 10 bases and J 8 bases, leaving 21 bases between the germline ends. This CDR3 is 14 amino acids long. This chain's CDR3 is CATTTWRDVDEQFF. For the CDR3, the DNA is TGTGCCACGACGACCTGGCGGGACGTAGATGAGCAGTTCTTC.

This clone was found once. V is TRBV14 and J is TRBJ2-7, with 9 bases matching TRBD1. Trimming removed 8 bases from V and 3 bases from J; junction bases left unmatched: 8. CDR3 length: 14 residues. The germline V gene encodes CDR1 SGHDN and CDR2 FVKESK. CDR3 nucleotide sequence: TGTGCCAGCGCATTAGGGACAGGGAGCTACGAGCAGTACTTC. Translated, it gives CASALGTGSYEQYF.

The V call is TRBV28, the J call TRBJ2-1, with D possibly being TRBD1 (6 bases). The germline gives CDR1 MDHEN, CDR2 SYDVKM. Trimming took off 5 bases at V and 3 bases at J, with 17 bases between the two ends. The CDR3 extends over 16 amino acids. The CDR3 DNA is TGTGCCAGCAGTGCCCCCTACAGGGTACTCTACAATGAGCAGTTCTTC. Translating gives CASSAPYRVLYNEQFF.

This clone was picked up one time. The genes are TRBV6-6 and TRBJ1-5; possible D gene TRBD1, 6 bases. The CDR3 loop spans 15 amino acids. V was cut by 6 bases and J by 6 bases, with 18 bases left in between. In germline, CDR1 is MNHNY, CDR2 SVGAGI (reference sequence). The CDR3 sequence is CASRAGLGGSQPQHF. DNA of the CDR3: TGTGCCAGCAGGGCCGGATTGGGGGGCAGTCAGCCCCAGCATTTT.

The chain has TRBV6-6 and TRBJ2-3; D unresolved. V dropped 10 bases and J dropped 4 bases, with 6 bases sitting between them. In germline, CDR1 is MNHNY, CDR2 SVGAGI (reference sequence). CDR3 length equals 10 residues. The CDR3 is CATRADTQYF. CDR3 nucleotides: TGTGCCACAAGGGCAGATACGCAGTATTTT.

The V call is TRBV13, the J call TRBJ2-5; 9 positions match TRBD2. The end of the DNA aligns better with TRBJ2-7, so the J call may be wrong. This CDR3 has 14 amino acids. Looked up from germline, CDR1 is PRHDT and CDR2 is FYEKMQ (reference sequence). The CDR3 spells CASSLTSGPYEQYF. The CDR3, as DNA: TGTGCCAGCAGCTTAACTAGCGGGCCCTACGAGCAGTACTTC.

This chain links TRBV5-1 with TRBJ2-3, with a tentative D call TRBD1 (8 bases). Germline lookup yields CDR1 SGHRS and CDR2 YFSETQ. Trimming stripped 4 bases from V and 0 bases from J, with 18 bases between. The CDR3 is 17 residues long. The DNA of the CDR3 is TGCGCCAGCAGCGGAGGACAGGGAGGGATAAGCACAGATACGCAGTATTTT. It encodes CASSGGQGGISTDTQYF.

A single count supports this clone. This chain links TRBV4-2 with TRBJ2-3; 8 bases agree with TRBD2. V lost 7 bases, J lost 0 bases, and 6 bases stayed unmatched. CDR3 length: 15 amino acids. Germline assignment: CDR1 LGHNA and CDR2 YNFKEQ. In DNA form, the CDR3 reads TGTGCCAGCACCTATAGCGGGACTAGCACAGATACGCAGTATTTT. Amino acids: CASTYSGTSTDTQYF.

This chain uses TRBV9 with TRBJ2-2; TRBD2 is a possible D gene (5 bases). The germline V and J ends were trimmed by 4 bases and 8 bases, with 18 bases remaining between them. CDR1 is SGDLS and CDR2 is YYNGEE in the germline V gene. There are 15 residues in the CDR3. The CDR3 DNA reads as TGTGCCAGCAGCCCCGGTGAGAGGGCCGGGGGGGAGCTGTTTTTT. As protein: CASSPGERAGGELFF. Full variable domain (remainder filled in from reference TRBV9 and TRBJ2-2): DSGVTQTPKHLITATGQRVTLRCSPRSGDLSVYWYQQSLDQGLQFLIQYYNGEERAKGNILERFSAQQFPDLHSELNLSSLELGDSALYFCASSPGERAGGELFFGEGSRLTVL.

The chain joins TRBV5-4 to TRBJ2-7; 10 nucleotides agree with TRBD2. V shed 4 bases, J shed 5 bases, and the junction held 12 bases outside the gene matches. Germline CDR1 reads SGHNT; CDR2 reads YYREEE (reference sequence). The CDR3 consists of 16 residues. This CDR3 is CASSGGTSAWGDEQYF. DNA for the CDR3: TGTGCCAGCAGCGGAGGGACTAGCGCCTGGGGGGACGAGCAGTACTTC. Variable domain in full (rest from reference TRBV5-4 and TRBJ2-7): ETGVTQSPTHLIKTRGQQVTLRCSSQSGHNTVSWYQQALGQGPQFIFQYYREEENGRGNFPPRFSGLQFPNYSSELNVNALELDDSALYLCASSGGTSAWGDEQYFGPGTRLTVT.

The J gene is TRBJ2-5, the V gene TRBV4-1; no clear D gene. The V gene lost 0 bases and the J gene lost 5 bases, with 13 bases spanning the gap. The CDR3 loop spans 15 amino acids. Per the germline V gene, CDR1 is MGHRA and CDR2 is YSYEKL. In DNA, the CDR3 is TGCGCCAGCAGCCAAGATCTGGTTGGGCTGGAGACCCAGTACTTC. Translated: CASSQDLVGLETQYF.

V gene TRBV13 combines with J gene TRBJ2-2, with 7 bases aligning to TRBD1. Germline V gives CDR1 PRHDT, CDR2 FYEKMQ (reference sequence). V gave up 0 bases and J gave up 1 base; unmatched junction bases: 2. The CDR3 totals 16 residues. DNA for the CDR3: TGTGCCAGCAGCTTAGGGGACAGGAGGAACACCGGGGAGCTGTTTTTT. This codes for CASSLGDRRNTGELFF.